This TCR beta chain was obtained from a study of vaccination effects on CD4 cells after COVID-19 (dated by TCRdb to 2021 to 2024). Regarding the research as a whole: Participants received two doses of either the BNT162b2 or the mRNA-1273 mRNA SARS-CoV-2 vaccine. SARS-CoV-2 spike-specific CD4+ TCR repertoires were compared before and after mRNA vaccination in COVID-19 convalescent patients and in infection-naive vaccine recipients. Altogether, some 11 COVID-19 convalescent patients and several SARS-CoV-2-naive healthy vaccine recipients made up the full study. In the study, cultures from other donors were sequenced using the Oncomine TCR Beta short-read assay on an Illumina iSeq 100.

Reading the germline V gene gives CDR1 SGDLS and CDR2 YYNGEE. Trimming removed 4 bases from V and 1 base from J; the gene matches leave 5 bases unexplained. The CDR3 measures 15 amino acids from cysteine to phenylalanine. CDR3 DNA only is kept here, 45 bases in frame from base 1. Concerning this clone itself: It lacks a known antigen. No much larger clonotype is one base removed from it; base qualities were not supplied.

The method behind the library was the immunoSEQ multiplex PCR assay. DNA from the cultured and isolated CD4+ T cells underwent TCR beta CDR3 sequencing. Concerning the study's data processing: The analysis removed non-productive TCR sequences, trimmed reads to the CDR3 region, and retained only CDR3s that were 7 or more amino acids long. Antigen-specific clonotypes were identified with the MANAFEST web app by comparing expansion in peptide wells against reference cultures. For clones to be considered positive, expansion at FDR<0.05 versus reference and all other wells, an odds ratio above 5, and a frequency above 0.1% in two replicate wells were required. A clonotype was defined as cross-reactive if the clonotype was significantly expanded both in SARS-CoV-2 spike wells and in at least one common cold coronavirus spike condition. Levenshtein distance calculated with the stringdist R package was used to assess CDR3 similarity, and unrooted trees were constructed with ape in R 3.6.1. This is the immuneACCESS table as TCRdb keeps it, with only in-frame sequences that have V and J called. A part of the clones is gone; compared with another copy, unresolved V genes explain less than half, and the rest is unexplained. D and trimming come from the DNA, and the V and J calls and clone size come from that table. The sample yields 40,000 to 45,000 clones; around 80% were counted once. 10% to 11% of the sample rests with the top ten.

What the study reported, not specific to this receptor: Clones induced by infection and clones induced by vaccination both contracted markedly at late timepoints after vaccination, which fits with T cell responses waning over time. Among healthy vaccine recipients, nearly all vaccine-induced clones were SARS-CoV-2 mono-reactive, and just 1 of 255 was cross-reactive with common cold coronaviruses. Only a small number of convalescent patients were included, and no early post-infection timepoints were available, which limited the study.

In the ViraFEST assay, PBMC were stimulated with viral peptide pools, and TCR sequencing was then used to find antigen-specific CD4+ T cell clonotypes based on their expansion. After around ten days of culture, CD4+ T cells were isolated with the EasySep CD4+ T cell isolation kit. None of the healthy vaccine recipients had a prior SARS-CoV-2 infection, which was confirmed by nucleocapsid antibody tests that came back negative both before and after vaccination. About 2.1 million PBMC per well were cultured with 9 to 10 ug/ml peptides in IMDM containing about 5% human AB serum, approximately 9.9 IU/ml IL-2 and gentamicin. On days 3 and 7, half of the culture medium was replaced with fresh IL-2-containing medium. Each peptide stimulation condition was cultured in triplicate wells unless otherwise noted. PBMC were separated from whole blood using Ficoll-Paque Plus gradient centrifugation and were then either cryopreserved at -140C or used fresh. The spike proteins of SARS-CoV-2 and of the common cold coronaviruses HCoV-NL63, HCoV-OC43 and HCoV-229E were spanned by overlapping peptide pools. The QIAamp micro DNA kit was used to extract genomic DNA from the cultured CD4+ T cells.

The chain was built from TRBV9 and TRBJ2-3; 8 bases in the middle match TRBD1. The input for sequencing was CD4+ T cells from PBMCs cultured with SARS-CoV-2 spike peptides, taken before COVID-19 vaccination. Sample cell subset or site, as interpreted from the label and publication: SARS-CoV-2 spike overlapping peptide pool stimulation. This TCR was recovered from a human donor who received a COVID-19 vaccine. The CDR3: CASSLWGQGTDTQYF. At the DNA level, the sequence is TGTGCCAGCAGCCTGTGGGGACAGGGCACAGATACGCAGTATTTT.